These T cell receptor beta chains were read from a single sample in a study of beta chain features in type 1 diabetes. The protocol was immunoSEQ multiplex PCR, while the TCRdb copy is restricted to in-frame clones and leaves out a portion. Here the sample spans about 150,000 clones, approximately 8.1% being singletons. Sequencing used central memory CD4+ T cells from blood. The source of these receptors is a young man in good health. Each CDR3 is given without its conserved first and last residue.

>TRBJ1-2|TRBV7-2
ASSLQGFDGYT
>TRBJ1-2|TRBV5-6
ASSFGDSRRHYGYT
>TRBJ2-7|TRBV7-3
ASSPQRGSYEQY
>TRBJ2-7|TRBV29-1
SVEVRDRGTYEQY
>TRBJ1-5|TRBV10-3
AIGRTGSNQPQH
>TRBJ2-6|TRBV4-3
ASSQDLTGSGANVLT
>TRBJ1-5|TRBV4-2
ASSQDYRGSNQPQH
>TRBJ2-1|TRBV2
ASMRAYNEQF
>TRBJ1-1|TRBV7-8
ASSLGRRLGAEAF
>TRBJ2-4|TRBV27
ASSGIASAENIQY
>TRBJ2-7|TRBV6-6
ASSTGVREQY
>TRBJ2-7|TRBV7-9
ASSVQGEQY
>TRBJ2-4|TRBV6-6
ASRRDRGDIQY
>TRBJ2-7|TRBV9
ASSAGLASRYEQY
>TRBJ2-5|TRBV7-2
ASSENAGLAGAKQY